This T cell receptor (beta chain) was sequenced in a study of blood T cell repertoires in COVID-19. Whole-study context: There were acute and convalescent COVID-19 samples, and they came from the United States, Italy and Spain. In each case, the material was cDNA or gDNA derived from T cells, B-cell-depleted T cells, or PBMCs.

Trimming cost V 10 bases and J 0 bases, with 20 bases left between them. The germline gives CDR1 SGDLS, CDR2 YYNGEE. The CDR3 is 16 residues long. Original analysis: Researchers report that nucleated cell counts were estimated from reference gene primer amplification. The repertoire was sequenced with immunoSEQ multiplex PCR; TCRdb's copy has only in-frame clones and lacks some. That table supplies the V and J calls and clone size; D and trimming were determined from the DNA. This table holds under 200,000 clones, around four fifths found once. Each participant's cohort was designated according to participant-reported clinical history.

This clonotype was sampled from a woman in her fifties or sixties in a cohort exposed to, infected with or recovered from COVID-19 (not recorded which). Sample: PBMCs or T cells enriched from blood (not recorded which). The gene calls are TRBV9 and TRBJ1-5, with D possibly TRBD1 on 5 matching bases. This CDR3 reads CASSQGPQNSNQPQHF. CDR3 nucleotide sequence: TGTGCCTCCTCTCAGGGCCCCCAAAATAGCAATCAGCCCCAGCATTTT.